Sequencing of this TCR beta chain was carried out in a study of vaccination and CD4 T cells after COVID-19. Sequencing of cultured CD4+ T cell DNA used the Oncomine TCR Beta short-read assay. TCRdb called the PCR reads again in MiXCR, with one record for every CDR3 protein. This table has around 15,000 distinct CDR3 sequences, 78% appearing once. Remarks on this clonotype: Its antigen is still unknown.

Germline CDR1 reads LNHDA; CDR2 reads SQIVND (reference sequence). CDR3 length equals 17 residues. V gave up 4 bases and J gave up 7 bases; unmatched junction bases: 10. Treatment noted: roughly 10-day PBMC culture with coronavirus spike peptide pools or control peptides (ViraFEST assay). Peptide pool stimulation in ViraFEST expanded antigen-specific T cells, whose TCRs were then sequenced. The sequence derives from a human donor who received a COVID-19 vaccine. Sample: CD4+ T cells from blood, cultured in vitro, taken after SARS-CoV-2 vaccination. V usage is TRBV19 and J usage is TRBJ2-3, with 14 bases fitting TRBD2. CDR3 nucleotide sequence: TGTGCCAGTAGTACCCTGCGACTAGCGGGGGGGCCCAATACGCAGTATTTT. Translation: CASSTLRLAGGPNTQYF. Full variable domain (missing parts from reference TRBV19 and TRBJ2-3): DGGITQSPKYLFRKEGQNVTLSCEQNLNHDAMYWYRQDPGQGLRLIYYSQIVNDFQKGDIAEGYSVSREKKESFPLTVTSAQKNPTAFYLCASSTLRLAGGPNTQYFGPGTRLTVL.